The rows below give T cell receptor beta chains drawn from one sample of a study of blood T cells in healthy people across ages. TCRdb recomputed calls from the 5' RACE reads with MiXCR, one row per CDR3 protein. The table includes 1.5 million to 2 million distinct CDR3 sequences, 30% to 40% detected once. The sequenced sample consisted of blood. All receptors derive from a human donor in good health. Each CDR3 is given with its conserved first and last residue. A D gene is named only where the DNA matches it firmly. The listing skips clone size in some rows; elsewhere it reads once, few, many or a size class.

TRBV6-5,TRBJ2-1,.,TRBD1,TGTGCCAGCAGTACCACAGGGGGTCCCTACAATGAGCAGTTCTTC,CASSTTGGPYNEQFF
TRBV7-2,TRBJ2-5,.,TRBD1,TGTGCCAGCAGGTCAGGGACAGGGCAAGAGACCCAGTACTTC,CASRSGTGQETQYF
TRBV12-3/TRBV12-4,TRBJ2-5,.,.,TGTGCCAGCAGTTTAGTTGGTGGAGCGTTCGAGACCCAGTACTTC,CASSLVGGAFETQYF
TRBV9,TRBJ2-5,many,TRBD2,TGTGCCAGCAGCGCAACTAGCGGTGAGACCCAGTACTTC,CASSATSGETQYF
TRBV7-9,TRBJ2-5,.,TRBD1,TGTGCCAGCAGCGTAACAGGGGGTCAAGAGACCCAGTACTTC,CASSVTGGQETQYF
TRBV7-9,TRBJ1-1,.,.,TGTGCCAGCAGCTTAGGTGCAGGCCTGAACACTGAAGCTTTCTTT,CASSLGAGLNTEAFF
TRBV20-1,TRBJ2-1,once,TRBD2,TGCAGTGCCAGTCTGTTGCGGGGGGCGAACAATGAGCAGTTCTTC,CSASLLRGANNEQFF
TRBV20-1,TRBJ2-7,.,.,TGCAGTGCTAGGCGGGGACAATACAATGAGCAGTACTTC,CSARRGQYNEQYF
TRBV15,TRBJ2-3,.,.,TGTGCCACCAGCAGAGATCATGGGACGCAGTATTTT,CATSRDHGTQYF
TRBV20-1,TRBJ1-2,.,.,TGCAGTGCTAGAGCCAAAGCGAGCTATGGCTACACCTTC,CSARAKASYGYTF
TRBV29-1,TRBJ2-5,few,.,TGCAGCGTAGCCGGACAGTACCAAGAGACCCAGTACTTC,CSVAGQYQETQYF
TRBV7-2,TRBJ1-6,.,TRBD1,TGTGCCAGCAGCTTGGTATACTGGGACAGGGCTTCACCCCTCCACTTT,CASSLVYWDRASPLHF
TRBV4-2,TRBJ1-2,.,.,TGTGCCAGCAGCCAAGGGCCATCTGATGGCTACACCTTC,CASSQGPSDGYTF
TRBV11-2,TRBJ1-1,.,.,TGTGCCAGCAGCTTTAGTGAGGACACTGAAGGTTTCTTT,CASSFSEDTEGFF
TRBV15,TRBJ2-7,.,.,TGTGCCACCAGCATACCGACAGACTACGAGCAGTACTTC,CATSIPTDYEQYF